This TCR beta chain was sequenced in a study of T cell changes during pregnancy in multiple sclerosis. Clones were read by immunoSEQ multiplex PCR, and TCRdb kept only the in-frame ones, dropping some. The sample yields some 50,000 clones, about 91% seen once. Trimming left V 5 bases short and J 3 bases short, with 14 bases between. The CDR3 spans 14 residues. Germline V CDR1 and CDR2: LNHDA, SQIVND (reference sequence). Source: CD8+ T cells from peripheral blood mononuclear cells, taken in the second trimester of pregnancy. V and J are TRBV19 and TRBJ2-7; D may be TRBD1 (7 bases). The clonotype was recovered from a female donor with multiple sclerosis, enrolled in a pregnancy study. CDR3 bases: TGTGCCAGTAGTGCAGGGGGGAACTTCTACGAGCAGTACTTC. It is translated as CASSAGGNFYEQYF. Together with reference TRBV19 and TRBJ2-7, the CDR3 gives the full variable domain: DGGITQSPKYLFRKEGQNVTLSCEQNLNHDAMYWYRQDPGQGLRLIYYSQIVNDFQKGDIAEGYSVSREKKESFPLTVTSAQKNPTAFYLCASSAGGNFYEQYFGPGTRLTVT.